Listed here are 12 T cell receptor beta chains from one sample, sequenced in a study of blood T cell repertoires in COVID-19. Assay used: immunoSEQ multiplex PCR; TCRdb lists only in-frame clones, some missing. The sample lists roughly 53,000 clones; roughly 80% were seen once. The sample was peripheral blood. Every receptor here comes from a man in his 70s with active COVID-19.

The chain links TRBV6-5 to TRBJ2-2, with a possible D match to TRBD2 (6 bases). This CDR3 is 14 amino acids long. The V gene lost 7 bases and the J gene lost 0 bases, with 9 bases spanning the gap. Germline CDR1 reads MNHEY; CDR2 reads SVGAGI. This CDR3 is CASKASANTGELFF. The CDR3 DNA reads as TGTGCCAGCAAGGCTAGCGCGAACACCGGGGAGCTGTTTTTT.

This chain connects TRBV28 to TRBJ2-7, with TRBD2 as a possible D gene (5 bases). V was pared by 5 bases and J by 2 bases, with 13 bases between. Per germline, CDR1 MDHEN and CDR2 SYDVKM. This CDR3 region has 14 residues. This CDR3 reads CASSPGGPTYEQYF. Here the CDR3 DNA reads TGTGCCAGCAGTCCTGGCGGGCCAACCTACGAGCAGTACTTC.

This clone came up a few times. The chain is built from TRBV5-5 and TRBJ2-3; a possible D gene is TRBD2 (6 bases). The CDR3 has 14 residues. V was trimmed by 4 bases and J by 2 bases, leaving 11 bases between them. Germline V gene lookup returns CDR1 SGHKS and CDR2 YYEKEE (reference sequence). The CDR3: CASSGGLYTDTQYF. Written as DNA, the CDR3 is TGTGCCAGCAGCGGGGGACTTTACACAGATACGCAGTATTTT.

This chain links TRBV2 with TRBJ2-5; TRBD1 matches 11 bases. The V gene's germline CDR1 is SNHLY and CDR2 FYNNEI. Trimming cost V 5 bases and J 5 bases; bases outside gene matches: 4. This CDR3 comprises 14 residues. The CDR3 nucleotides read TGTGCCAGCAGTCCGGGACAGGGGGGGGAGACCCAGTACTTC. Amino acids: CASSPGQGGETQYF.

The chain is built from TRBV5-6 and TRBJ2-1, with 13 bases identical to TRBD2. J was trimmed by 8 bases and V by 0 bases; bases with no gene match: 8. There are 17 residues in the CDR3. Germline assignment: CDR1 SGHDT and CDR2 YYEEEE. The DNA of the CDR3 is TGTGCCAGCAGCTTGGGCGGACTAGCGGGAGTAACGGATGAGCAGTTCTTC. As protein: CASSLGGLAGVTDEQFF. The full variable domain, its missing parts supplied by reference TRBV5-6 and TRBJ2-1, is DAGVTQSPTHLIKTRGQQVTLRCSPKSGHDTVSWYQQALGQGPQFIFQYYEEEERQRGNFPDRFSGHQFPNYSSELNVNALLLGDSALYLCASSLGGLAGVTDEQFFGPGTRLTVL.

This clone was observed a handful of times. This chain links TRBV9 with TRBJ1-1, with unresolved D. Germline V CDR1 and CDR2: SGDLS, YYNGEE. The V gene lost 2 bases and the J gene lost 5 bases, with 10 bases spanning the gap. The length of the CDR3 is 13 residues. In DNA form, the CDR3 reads TGTGCCAGCAGCGTCGGGAGTTCGACTGAAGCTTTCTTT. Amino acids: CASSVGSSTEAFF.

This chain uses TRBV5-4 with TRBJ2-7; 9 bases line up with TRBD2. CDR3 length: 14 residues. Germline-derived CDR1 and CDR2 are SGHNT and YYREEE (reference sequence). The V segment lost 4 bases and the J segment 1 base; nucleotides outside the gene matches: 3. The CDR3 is CASSPSGISYEQYF. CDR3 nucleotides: TGTGCCAGCAGCCCTAGCGGGATTTCCTACGAGCAGTACTTC.

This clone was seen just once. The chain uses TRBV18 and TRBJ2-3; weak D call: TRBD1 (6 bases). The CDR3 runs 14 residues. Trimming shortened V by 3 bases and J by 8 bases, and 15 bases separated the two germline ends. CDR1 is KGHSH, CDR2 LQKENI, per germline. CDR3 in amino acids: CASSPGAGRGTQYF. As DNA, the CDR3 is TGTGCCAGCTCACCGGGGGCAGGGCGCGGTACGCAGTATTTT.

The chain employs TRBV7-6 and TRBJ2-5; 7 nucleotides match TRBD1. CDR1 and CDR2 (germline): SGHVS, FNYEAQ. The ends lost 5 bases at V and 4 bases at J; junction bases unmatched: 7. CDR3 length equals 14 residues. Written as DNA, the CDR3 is TGTGCCAGCAGCCCCACAGGGGAATTAGAGACCCAGTACTTC. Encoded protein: CASSPTGELETQYF.

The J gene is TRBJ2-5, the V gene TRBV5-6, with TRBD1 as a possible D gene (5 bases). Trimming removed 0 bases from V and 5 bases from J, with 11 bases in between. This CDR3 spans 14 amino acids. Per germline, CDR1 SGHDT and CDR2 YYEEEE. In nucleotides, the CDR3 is TGTGCCAGCAGCTTGGCTACAGGTGTTGAGACCCAGTACTTC. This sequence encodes CASSLATGVETQYF.

The CDR3 loop is CASSLLAGGDEQYF. The CDR3 DNA follows: TGCGCCAGCAGCCTACTAGCGGGAGGGGACGAGCAGTACTTC. V and J are TRBV4-1 and TRBJ2-7; 13 bases line up with TRBD2. The V gene's germline CDR1 is MGHRA and CDR2 YSYEKL. The ends lost 4 bases at V and 5 bases at J; junction bases unmatched: 2. CDR3 length: 14 residues.

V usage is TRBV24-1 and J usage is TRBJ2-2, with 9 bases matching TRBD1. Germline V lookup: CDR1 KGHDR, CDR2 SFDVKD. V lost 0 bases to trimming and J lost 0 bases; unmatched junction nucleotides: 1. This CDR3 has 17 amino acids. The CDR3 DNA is TGTGCCACCAGTGATTTGGGGACAGGGCCGAACACCGGGGAGCTGTTTTTT. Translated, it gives CATSDLGTGPNTGELFF.